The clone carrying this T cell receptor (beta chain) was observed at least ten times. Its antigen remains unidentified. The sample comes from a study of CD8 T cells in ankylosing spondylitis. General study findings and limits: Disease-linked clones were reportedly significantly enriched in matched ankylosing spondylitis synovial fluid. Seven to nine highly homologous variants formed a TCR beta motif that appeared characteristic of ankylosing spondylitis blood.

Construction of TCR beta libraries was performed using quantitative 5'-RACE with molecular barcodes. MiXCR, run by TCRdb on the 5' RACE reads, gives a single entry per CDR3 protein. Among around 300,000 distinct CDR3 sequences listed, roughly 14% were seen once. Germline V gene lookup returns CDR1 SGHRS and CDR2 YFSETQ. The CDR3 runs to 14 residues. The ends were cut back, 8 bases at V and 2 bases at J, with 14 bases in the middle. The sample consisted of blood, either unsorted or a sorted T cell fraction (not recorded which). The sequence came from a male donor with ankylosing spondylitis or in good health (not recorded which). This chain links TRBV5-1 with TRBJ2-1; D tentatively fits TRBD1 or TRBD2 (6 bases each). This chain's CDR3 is CASAGQTPYNEQFF. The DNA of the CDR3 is TGCGCCAGTGCGGGACAAACTCCCTACAATGAGCAGTTCTTC. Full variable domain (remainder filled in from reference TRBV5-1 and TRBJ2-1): KAGVTQTPRYLIKTRGQQVTLSCSPISGHRSVSWYQQTPGQGLQFLFEYFSETQRNKGNFPGRFSGRQFSNSRSEMNVSTLELGDSALYLCASAGQTPYNEQFFGPGTRLTVL.